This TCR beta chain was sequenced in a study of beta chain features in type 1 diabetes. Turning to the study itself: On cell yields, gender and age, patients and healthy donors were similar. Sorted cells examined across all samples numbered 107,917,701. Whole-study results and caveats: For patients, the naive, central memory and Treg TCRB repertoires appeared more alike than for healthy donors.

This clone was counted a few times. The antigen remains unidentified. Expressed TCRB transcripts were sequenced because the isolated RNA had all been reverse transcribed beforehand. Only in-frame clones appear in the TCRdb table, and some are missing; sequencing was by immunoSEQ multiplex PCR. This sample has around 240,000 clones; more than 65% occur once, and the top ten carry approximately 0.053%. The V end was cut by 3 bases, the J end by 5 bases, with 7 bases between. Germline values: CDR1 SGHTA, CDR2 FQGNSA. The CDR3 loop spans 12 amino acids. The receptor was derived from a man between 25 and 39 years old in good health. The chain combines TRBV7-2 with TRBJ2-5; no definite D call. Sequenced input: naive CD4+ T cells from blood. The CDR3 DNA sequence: TGTGCCAGCAGCTTGACTGTTGAGACCCAGTACTTC. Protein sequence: CASSLTVETQYF.